This TCR beta chain comes out of a study of CD8 T cells in Susac syndrome. The RNA input was about 0.45 to 1 ug, and it was reverse transcribed with random hexamers. MiXCR, applied by TCRdb to the immunoSEQ multiplex PCR reads, yields one record per CDR3 protein. The sample carries fewer than 350,000 distinct CDR3 sequences, over 75% recorded once. The CDR3 is 16 amino acids. The V gene's germline CDR1 is KGHDR and CDR2 SFDVKD. After removal of 4 bases from V and 6 bases from J, the junction contained 12 bases not matched to a gene. The chain recombines TRBV24-1 with TRBJ2-3; 7 bases line up with TRBD1. The sequence derives from a human donor with multiple sclerosis. Sequenced: CD8+ T cells from PBMCs. The CDR3 DNA reads as TGTGCCACCAGTGACCCCCCCGAGACAGGGTGGGATACGCAGTATTTT. Translation: CATSDPPETGWDTQYF.